This T cell receptor beta chain emerged from a study of control samples from healthy donors and cancer patients. The CDR3 extends over 15 amino acids. Germline CDR1 reads SSHAT; CDR2 reads FNYEAQ (reference sequence). A note on this clone: The junction departs from germline at one end; a sequencing error may be responsible.

Assay: immunoSEQ multiplex PCR; the TCRdb copy retains only in-frame clones and omits some. Found here are 400,000 to 500,000 clones, 80% to 95% of them singletons; the top ten hold more than 6%. The receptor was isolated from a middle-aged man with head and neck cancer. Sequencing used PBMCs. This chain links TRBV7-7 with TRBJ2-2, with D unresolved. CDR3 nucleotides: TGTGCTAGCAGCCCCGGGCCTTTTGCCACCGGGGAGCTGTTTTTT. Amino acids: CASSPGPFATGELFF.